This is a list of T cell receptor beta chains from one sample in a study of blood T cells in healthy people across ages. Each CDR3 protein gets one entry after TCRdb re-called the 5' RACE reads with MiXCR. The sample records about 780,000 distinct CDR3 sequences, about half being singletons. The sequencing input was blood. These receptors were collected from an elderly man in good health. Each CDR3 is given with its conserved first and last residue. Fields, in order: V gene, J gene, D gene, clone size, CDR3 protein, CDR3 DNA. A D gene is named only where the DNA matches it firmly. Some rows mark clone size as missing; the rest say once, few, many or name a class of expanded clone.

v_call: TRBV20-1; j_call: TRBJ2-1; d_call: TRBD2; clone_size: NA; cdr3_aa: CSARDARPAGVDNEQFF; cdr3_nt: TGCAGTGCTAGAGACGCCCGGCCAGCGGGAGTGGACAATGAGCAGTTCTTC
v_call: TRBV16; j_call: TRBJ2-7; d_call: NA; clone_size: few; cdr3_aa: CASSLQTGAQSEQYF; cdr3_nt: TGTGCCAGCAGCCTTCAAACGGGGGCGCAGAGCGAGCAGTACTTC
v_call: TRBV11-1; j_call: TRBJ2-1; d_call: TRBD1; clone_size: NA; cdr3_aa: CASSRLTGGSYNEQFF; cdr3_nt: TGTGCCAGCAGCCGCCTCACAGGGGGCTCCTACAATGAGCAGTTCTTC
v_call: TRBV4-3; j_call: TRBJ2-3; d_call: TRBD2; clone_size: few; cdr3_aa: CASSQDLAGEIDTQYF; cdr3_nt: TGCGCCAGCAGCCAAGATCTAGCGGGAGAAATAGATACGCAGTATTTT
v_call: TRBV28; j_call: TRBJ2-7; d_call: NA; clone_size: NA; cdr3_aa: CASSARDLRYEQYF; cdr3_nt: TGTGCCAGCAGCGCCCGGGACTTGCGCTACGAGCAGTACTTC
v_call: TRBV12-3/TRBV12-4; j_call: TRBJ2-5; d_call: TRBD1; clone_size: few; cdr3_aa: CASSWDRGQETQYF; cdr3_nt: TGTGCCAGCAGTTGGGACAGGGGACAAGAGACCCAGTACTTC
v_call: TRBV12-3/TRBV12-4; j_call: TRBJ1-2; d_call: NA; clone_size: few; cdr3_aa: CASSLRDTHGYTF; cdr3_nt: TGTGCCAGCAGTCTCCGGGACACCCATGGCTACACCTTC
v_call: TRBV24-1; j_call: TRBJ2-5; d_call: NA; clone_size: NA; cdr3_aa: CATRGTKETQYF; cdr3_nt: TGTGCCACCAGGGGGACGAAAGAGACCCAGTACTTC
v_call: TRBV12-3/TRBV12-4; j_call: TRBJ1-1; d_call: NA; clone_size: few; cdr3_aa: CASSSRGRRVNTEAFF; cdr3_nt: TGTGCCAGCAGTTCCAGGGGTAGGAGGGTGAACACTGAAGCTTTCTTT
v_call: TRBV28; j_call: TRBJ2-3; d_call: NA; clone_size: NA; cdr3_aa: CVSSMTPITDTQYF; cdr3_nt: TGTGTCAGCAGTATGACACCAATCACAGATACGCAGTATTTT
v_call: TRBV3-1; j_call: TRBJ2-3; d_call: TRBD2; clone_size: few; cdr3_aa: CASSQARLADTQYF; cdr3_nt: TGTGCCAGCAGCCAAGCCCGACTAGCGGATACGCAGTATTTT
v_call: TRBV28; j_call: TRBJ2-1; d_call: NA; clone_size: NA; cdr3_aa: CASSPTSFPYNEQFF; cdr3_nt: TGTGCCAGCAGTCCTACTAGTTTCCCCTACAATGAGCAGTTCTTC
v_call: TRBV5-1; j_call: TRBJ2-1; d_call: TRBD2; clone_size: NA; cdr3_aa: CACSLAGGHNEQFF; cdr3_nt: TGCGCCTGCAGCTTGGCGGGAGGACACAATGAGCAGTTCTTC
v_call: TRBV7-2; j_call: TRBJ2-3; d_call: NA; clone_size: NA; cdr3_aa: CASSLGILGQPTDTQYF; cdr3_nt: TGTGCCAGCAGCTTAGGGATTCTGGGACAACCGACAGATACGCAGTATTTT
v_call: TRBV18; j_call: TRBJ2-7; d_call: NA; clone_size: NA; cdr3_aa: CASSPPRPSYEQYF; cdr3_nt: TGTGCCAGCTCTCCCCCGAGGCCCTCCTACGAGCAGTACTTC
v_call: TRBV2; j_call: TRBJ2-3; d_call: NA; clone_size: NA; cdr3_aa: CASSRSEVTDTQYF; cdr3_nt: TGTGCCAGCAGCAGATCAGAAGTCACAGATACGCAGTATTTT
v_call: TRBV11-3; j_call: TRBJ2-7; d_call: NA; clone_size: many; cdr3_aa: CASSLARGPESVEQYF; cdr3_nt: TGTGCCAGCAGCTTAGCCCGGGGACCTGAGTCGGTCGAGCAGTACTTC
v_call: TRBV7-2; j_call: TRBJ2-3; d_call: TRBD2; clone_size: NA; cdr3_aa: CASSPRSFTSGDTETQYF; cdr3_nt: TGTGCCAGCAGCCCACGCTCGTTCACTAGCGGGGACACAGAGACGCAGTATTTT
v_call: TRBV29-1; j_call: TRBJ2-7; d_call: NA; clone_size: NA; cdr3_aa: CSVDRGAPGEQYF; cdr3_nt: TGCAGCGTTGACCGGGGGGCGCCGGGCGAGCAGTACTTC
v_call: TRBV12-3/TRBV12-4; j_call: TRBJ2-7; d_call: NA; clone_size: many; cdr3_aa: CASSLVGNEQYF; cdr3_nt: TGTGCCAGCAGTCTTGTGGGGAACGAGCAGTACTTC
v_call: TRBV21-1; j_call: TRBJ2-4; d_call: NA; clone_size: NA; cdr3_aa: CACSKGQKRNIQYF; cdr3_nt: TGTGCCTGCAGCAAAGGCCAGAAGAGGAACATTCAGTACTTC
v_call: TRBV27; j_call: TRBJ2-7; d_call: NA; clone_size: NA; cdr3_aa: CASSLSTGPYEQYF; cdr3_nt: TGTGCCAGCAGTTTATCGACAGGCCCTTACGAGCAGTACTTC
v_call: TRBV20-1; j_call: TRBJ1-2; d_call: TRBD1; clone_size: NA; cdr3_aa: CSARDRDSYGYTF; cdr3_nt: TGCAGTGCCCGGGACAGGGACTCCTATGGCTACACCTTC
v_call: TRBV9; j_call: TRBJ2-7; d_call: NA; clone_size: many; cdr3_aa: CASSTGASYEQYF; cdr3_nt: TGTGCCAGCAGCACGGGAGCCAGCTACGAGCAGTACTTC
v_call: TRBV30; j_call: TRBJ1-2; d_call: NA; clone_size: few; cdr3_aa: CAYHRDLSNYGYTF; cdr3_nt: TGTGCCTACCACCGGGACCTTTCTAACTATGGCTACACCTTC
v_call: TRBV25-1; j_call: TRBJ2-3; d_call: NA; clone_size: NA; cdr3_aa: CASSESGGADTQYF; cdr3_nt: TGTGCCAGCAGTGAATCCGGGGGAGCAGATACGCAGTATTTT
v_call: TRBV7-9; j_call: TRBJ1-2; d_call: TRBD1; clone_size: many; cdr3_aa: CASSPLRTGVFPSTF; cdr3_nt: TGTGCCAGCAGCCCCCTCCGGACAGGGGTCTTTCCTAGCACCTTC
v_call: TRBV7-9; j_call: TRBJ2-3; d_call: TRBD2; clone_size: few; cdr3_aa: CASSSTIAGDTDTQYF; cdr3_nt: TGTGCCAGCAGCTCGACGATAGCGGGAGACACAGATACGCAGTATTTT
v_call: TRBV5-4; j_call: TRBJ2-6; d_call: TRBD1; clone_size: once; cdr3_aa: CASSYYRGAAGANVLTF; cdr3_nt: TGTGCCAGCAGCTATTACAGGGGGGCTGCTGGGGCCAACGTCCTGACTTTC
v_call: TRBV5-1; j_call: TRBJ2-1; d_call: TRBD2; clone_size: few; cdr3_aa: CASSRTGGRHNEQFF; cdr3_nt: TGCGCCAGCAGTCGGACGGGAGGGCGACACAATGAGCAGTTCTTC
v_call: TRBV29-1; j_call: TRBJ2-1; d_call: TRBD1; clone_size: many; cdr3_aa: CSVGAGGHVYNEQFF; cdr3_nt: TGCAGCGTTGGGGCAGGGGGCCACGTCTACAATGAGCAGTTCTTC
v_call: TRBV5-1; j_call: TRBJ2-4; d_call: TRBD2; clone_size: NA; cdr3_aa: CASSLGLAGAKNIQYF; cdr3_nt: TGCGCCAGCAGCTTGGGACTAGCGGGAGCCAAAAACATTCAGTACTTC
v_call: TRBV20-1; j_call: TRBJ2-4; d_call: TRBD2; clone_size: NA; cdr3_aa: CSAILAGGAKNIQYF; cdr3_nt: TGCAGTGCTATACTAGCGGGAGGGGCCAAAAACATTCAGTACTTC
v_call: TRBV4-3; j_call: TRBJ2-7; d_call: NA; clone_size: few; cdr3_aa: CASSQVNRLAYEQYF; cdr3_nt: TGCGCCAGCAGCCAAGTGAATCGGCTGGCCTACGAGCAGTACTTC
v_call: TRBV20-1; j_call: TRBJ2-3; d_call: NA; clone_size: NA; cdr3_aa: CSAREQADTQYF; cdr3_nt: TGCAGTGCTAGAGAGCAGGCAGATACGCAGTATTTT